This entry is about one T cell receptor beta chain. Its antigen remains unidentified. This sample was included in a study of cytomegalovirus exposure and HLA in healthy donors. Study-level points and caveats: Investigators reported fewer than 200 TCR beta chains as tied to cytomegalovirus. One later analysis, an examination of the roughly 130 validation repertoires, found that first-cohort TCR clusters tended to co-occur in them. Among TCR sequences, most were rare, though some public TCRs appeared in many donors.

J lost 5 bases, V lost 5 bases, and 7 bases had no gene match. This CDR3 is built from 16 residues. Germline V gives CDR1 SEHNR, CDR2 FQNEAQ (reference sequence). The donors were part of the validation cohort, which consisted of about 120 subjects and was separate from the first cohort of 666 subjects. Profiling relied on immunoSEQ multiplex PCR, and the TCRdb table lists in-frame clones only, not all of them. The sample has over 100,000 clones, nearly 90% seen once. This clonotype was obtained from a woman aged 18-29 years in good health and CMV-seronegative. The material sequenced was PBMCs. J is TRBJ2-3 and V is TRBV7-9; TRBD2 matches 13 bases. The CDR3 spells CASSPRLAGGLDTQYF. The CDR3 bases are TGTGCCAGCAGCCCCCGACTAGCGGGGGGTTTAGATACGCAGTATTTT. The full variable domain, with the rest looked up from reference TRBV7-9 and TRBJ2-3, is DTGVSQNPRHKITKRGQNVTFRCDPISEHNRLYWYRQTLGQGPEFLTYFQNEAQLEKSRLLSDRFSAERPKGSFSTLEIQRTEQGDSAMYLCASSPRLAGGLDTQYFGPGTRLTVL.